These 12 T cell receptor beta chains originate from one sample sequenced in a study of T cell repertoires in cytomegalovirus infection. Antigen specificity for these receptors is unknown. One entry per CDR3 protein results from TCRdb running MiXCR on the reads. The repertoire has fewer than 850,000 distinct CDR3 sequences, under 35% of them found once; the top ten carry around 12%. Here the sequenced sample was cultured CD8+ T cells from PBMCs, taken from culture after CMV antigen stimulation. Receptor source: a human donor in good health (CMV status not recorded). Some clones in this sample may be carry-over from other donors' samples.

V is TRBV6-2 or TRBV6-3 and J is TRBJ2-1; tentatively, D is TRBD2 (6 bases). The V gene's germline CDR1 is MNHEY and CDR2 SVGEGT. The V end lost 6 bases, the J end lost 2 bases, and 14 bases lay between the germline ends. The CDR3 has 15 amino acids. The CDR3 loop reads CASRIRGSPYNEQFF. CDR3 bases: TGTGCCAGCAGAATACGGGGGAGTCCCTACAATGAGCAGTTCTTC.

J is TRBJ1-3 and V is TRBV27; no reliable D call. The CDR3 consists of 12 residues. V lost 8 bases to trimming and J lost 4 bases, with 9 bases between them. Germline-derived CDR1 and CDR2 are MNHEY and SMNVEV (reference sequence). CDR3 amino acids: CASGKNGNTIYF. The CDR3, as DNA: TGTGCCAGCGGGAAGAACGGAAACACCATATATTTT.

The V and J genes are TRBV4-1 and TRBJ1-1; 10 bases align to TRBD1. The CDR3 has 14 amino acids. Germline V gene lookup returns CDR1 MGHRA and CDR2 YSYEKL. V lost 3 bases, J lost 6 bases, and 4 bases stayed unmatched. The DNA for the CDR3 is TGCGCCAGCAGCCAGTCGACAGGGGGCCCTGAAGCTTTCTTT. This gives the protein CASSQSTGGPEAFF.

This clonotype appeared many times. J is TRBJ2-5 and V is TRBV7-8; TRBD2 aligns across 15 bases. CDR1 is SGHVS, CDR2 FQNEAQ, per germline. This CDR3 contains 15 residues. The trim removed 3 bases at V and 5 bases at J, leaving 1 base unmatched. CDR3 nucleotides: TGTGCCAGCAGCTTGGGGACTAGCGGGGGGGAGACCCAGTACTTC. Translation gives CASSLGTSGGETQYF.

This clonotype was observed at least ten times. The chain recombines TRBV12-3 or TRBV12-4 with TRBJ1-3; D remains ambiguous. This CDR3 has 11 residues. V lost 10 bases to trimming and J lost 7 bases, with 11 bases between them. CDR3 in amino acids: CATRPANTIYF. The CDR3, as DNA: TGTGCCACCAGACCAGCCAACACCATATATTTT.

V gene TRBV15 combines with J gene TRBJ1-4; D not resolved. V was trimmed by 1 base and J by 4 bases, leaving 7 bases between them. Germline CDR1 reads LNHNV; CDR2 reads YYDKDF (reference sequence). CDR3 length equals 14 residues. The CDR3 here is CATSRAGDNEKLFF. The CDR3 bases are TGTGCCACCAGCAGAGCCGGAGATAATGAAAAACTGTTTTTT. Full variable domain (outside the CDR3, taken from reference TRBV15 and TRBJ1-4): DAMVIQNPRYQVTQFGKPVTLSCSQTLNHNVMYWYQQKSSQAPKLLFHYYDKDFNNEADTPDNFQSRRPNTSFCFLDIRSPGLGDTAMYLCATSRAGDNEKLFFGSGTQLSVL.

The chain carries TRBV7-9 and TRBJ2-2; D is undetermined. The germline V gene encodes CDR1 SEHNR and CDR2 FQNEAQ (reference sequence). The CDR3 contains 13 residues. Trimming stripped 5 bases from V and 1 base from J, with 5 bases between. DNA of the CDR3: TGTGCCAGCAGCCACAAGAACACCGGGGAGCTGTTTTTT. Its protein product is CASSHKNTGELFF.

As DNA, the CDR3 is TGTGCCATCACGTGGGGCCTGAGGGAGACCCAGTACTTC. It codes for CAITWGLRETQYF. V gene TRBV10-3 combines with J gene TRBJ2-5; D is possibly TRBD1 (5 bases). The CDR3 runs 13 residues. With 7 bases removed from V and 5 bases from J, the gap between germline ends came to 14 bases. Germline V gene lookup returns CDR1 ENHRY and CDR2 SYGVKD.

This clonotype was recorded a few times. The J gene is TRBJ1-2, the V gene TRBV6-5; maybe TRBD1 (6 bases). The ends were cut back, 4 bases at V and 2 bases at J, with 20 bases in the middle. The CDR3 contains 17 residues. Germline CDR1 is MNHEY and CDR2 is SVGAGI. The CDR3 DNA follows: TGTGCCAGCAGTTTCGTCAGCACAGGGAGCGGGAACTATGGCTACACCTTC. The encoded protein is CASSFVSTGSGNYGYTF.

The chain recombines TRBV12-3 or TRBV12-4 with TRBJ1-5, with D perhaps TRBD1 (5 bases). V lost 2 bases and J 4 bases, leaving 18 bases between the germline ends. The CDR3 covers 17 residues. In DNA, the CDR3 is TGTGCCAGCAGTTTATTGGGAGTTGGGGGTGCGAATCAGCCCCAGCATTTT. It translates to CASSLLGVGGANQPQHF.

The table lists this clonotype with many counts. The rearrangement uses TRBV12-3 or TRBV12-4 and TRBJ1-5; TRBD1 is a possible D gene (5 bases). The CDR3 contains 18 residues. Between the trimmed V and J ends, which lost 6 bases and 6 bases, there was a span of 27 bases. The CDR3 is CASSQGVGAYASGQPQHF. As DNA, the CDR3 is TGTGCCAGCAGCCAAGGGGTTGGGGCCTACGCTTCTGGTCAGCCCCAGCATTTT.

Many counts were recorded for this clonotype. The CDR3 nucleotides are TGTGCCAGCAGCCCTCTGGGGTCCCTCGTCTCTGGGGCCAACGTCCTGACTTTC. Translated: CASSPLGSLVSGANVLTF. The V gene is TRBV6-6, the J gene TRBJ2-6; the D is unclear. There are 18 residues in the CDR3. V dropped 6 bases and J dropped 0 bases, with 18 bases sitting between them. Germline assignment: CDR1 MNHNY and CDR2 SVGAGI (reference sequence).